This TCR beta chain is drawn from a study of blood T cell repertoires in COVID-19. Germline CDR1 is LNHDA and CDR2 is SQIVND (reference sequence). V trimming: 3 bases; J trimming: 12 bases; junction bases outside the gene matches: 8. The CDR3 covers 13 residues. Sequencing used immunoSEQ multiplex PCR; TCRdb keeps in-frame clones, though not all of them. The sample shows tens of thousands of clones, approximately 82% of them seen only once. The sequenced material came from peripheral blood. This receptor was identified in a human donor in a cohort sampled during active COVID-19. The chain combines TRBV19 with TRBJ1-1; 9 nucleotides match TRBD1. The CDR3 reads CASSMIQDRGTFF. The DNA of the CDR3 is TGTGCCAGTAGTATGATCCAGGACAGGGGAACTTTCTTT.